This TCR beta chain was identified during a study of T cell changes during pregnancy in multiple sclerosis. This CDR3 contains 16 residues. V lost 1 base, J lost 3 bases, and 15 bases lay in between. Germline V gene sequence: CDR1 LGHNT, CDR2 FRNRAP. Sequencing was performed with immunoSEQ multiplex PCR; in TCRdb, only in-frame clones are kept and a portion is missing. This sample has about 60,000 clones, with about 89% found just once. The chain carries TRBV12-5 and TRBJ1-2; D is perhaps TRBD1 (5 bases). This TCR was recovered from a female donor in good health, enrolled as a control in a pregnancy study. This specimen consisted of CD4+ T cells from peripheral blood mononuclear cells, obtained after pregnancy. The chain's CDR3 is CASGLGRENWDYGYTF. The DNA of the CDR3 is TGTGCTAGTGGTTTGGGCAGGGAAAACTGGGACTATGGCTACACCTTC. The whole variable domain, filled in from reference TRBV12-5 and TRBJ1-2, reads DARVTQTPRHKVTEMGQEVTMRCQPILGHNTVFWYRQTMMQGLELLAYFRNRAPLDDSGMPKDRFSAEMPDATLATLKIQPSEPRDSAVYFCASGLGRENWDYGYTFGSGTRLTVV.